This T cell receptor (beta chain) was sequenced during a study of regulatory T cells in long-lasting Graves disease. Overall study findings and caveats: Segments TRBV28, TRBJ1-2 and TRBJ2-5 showed preferential usage in persistent disease.

HTBI primers from iRepertoire and Arm-PCR of CDR3 regions yielded the TCR beta libraries. MiXCR, applied by TCRdb to the multiplex PCR reads, yields one record per CDR3 protein. The repertoire holds about 470,000 distinct CDR3 sequences, with around 15% as singletons. This sample's time point: newly diagnosed GD, antithyroid drugs for less than 3 months. TCR sequences were obtained from RNA taken from PBMCs. This clonotype was recorded at least ten times. Antigen unknown. CDR3 length equals 16 residues. Germline values: CDR1 PRHDT, CDR2 FYEKMQ (reference sequence). V lost 3 bases and J lost 2; bases outside the gene matches: 4. This sample was also put to use in a study of T cells in Graves' hyperthyroidism and ophthalmopathy. That publication notes: Patients aged 18 to 65 had newly diagnosed hyperthyroidism of under 2 months' duration. HTBI primers were used for first-round RT-PCR of the TCR CDR3. Blood samples included most of the expanded thyroid clonotypes exceeding 0.001.

The source of this sequence is a middle-aged man with Graves disease. This chain joins TRBV13 and TRBJ2-3, with 11 bases aligning to TRBD2. Sequencing was performed on peripheral blood mononuclear cells (PBMCs), taken at new diagnosis, from a patient treated with antithyroid drugs. This chain's CDR3 is CASSFGLAGYTDTQYF. The CDR3 DNA is TGTGCCAGCAGCTTTGGACTAGCGGGCTACACAGATACGCAGTATTTT.